These 21 T cell receptor beta chains were sequenced from one sample in a study of HIV-infected children after antiretroviral therapy interruption. Unique molecular identifiers were included in an RNA-based 3' RACE TCR library. Each CDR3 protein is one row after TCRdb ran MiXCR on the 3' RACE reads. Of 70,000 to 90,000 distinct CDR3 sequences listed, 5.5% to 8.5% are singletons. Specified treatment: PENTA 11 planned treatment interruption arm or continuous ART arm. This specimen consisted of CD45RA+ CD4+ T cells from PBMCs, pooled from several time points, obtained from a donor given antiretroviral therapy, either interrupted or continuous. Subset given: naive CD4+ CD45RA+ CD45RO- T cells. The origin of the receptors is a pool of human donors with HIV.

This clonotype was detected ten times or more. The chain is built from TRBV12-3 or TRBV12-4 and TRBJ1-3; D is unresolved. This CDR3 region has 12 residues. V was pared by 3 bases and J by 4 bases, with 4 bases between. CDR3 amino acids: CASSLGGNTIYF. DNA of the CDR3: TGTGCCAGCAGTTTGGGGGGAAACACCATATATTTT.

Many counts were recorded for this clonotype. V gene TRBV29-1 combines with J gene TRBJ1-5; D is unresolved. The germline V gene has CDR1 SQVTM and CDR2 ANQGSEA. The length of the CDR3 is 13 residues. Between the trimmed V and J ends, which lost 6 bases and 4 bases, there was a span of 13 bases. The CDR3 nucleotides read TGCAGCGTCGGCGACGGAGATAATCAGCCCCAGCATTTT. Residues: CSVGDGDNQPQHF.

This clonotype was recorded many times. The rearrangement joins TRBV7-9 to TRBJ1-1; D unresolved. V was pared by 1 base and J by 4 bases, with 10 bases between. Germline V CDR1 and CDR2: SEHNR, FQNEAQ (reference sequence). This CDR3 is built from 14 residues. The chain's CDR3 is CASSLEARSTEAFF. Here the CDR3 DNA reads TGTGCCAGCAGCTTAGAGGCCAGGTCCACTGAAGCTTTCTTT.

The V gene is TRBV7-9, the J gene TRBJ1-1, with TRBD1 as a possible D gene (5 bases). The germline V and J ends were trimmed by 6 bases and 1 base, with 9 bases remaining between them. The CDR3 sequence is 13 residues long. Germline assignment: CDR1 SEHNR and CDR2 FQNEAQ (reference sequence). CDR3 bases: TGTGCCAGCAGAGGGACCAAGAACACTGAAGCTTTCTTT. Translation gives CASRGTKNTEAFF.

This clonotype was seen at least ten times. The chain recombines TRBV27 with TRBJ1-3; no clear D. This CDR3 has 16 amino acids. Germline V gene sequence: CDR1 MNHEY, CDR2 SMNVEV (reference sequence). V dropped 4 bases and J dropped 0 bases, with 13 bases sitting between them. The CDR3 is CASSSFPRLSGNTIYF. The CDR3 nucleotides read TGTGCCAGCAGTTCCTTCCCCAGGCTCTCTGGAAACACCATATATTTT.

The chain has TRBV10-3 and TRBJ1-2; D unresolved. CDR1 ENHRY and CDR2 SYGVKD come from the germline V gene. V lost 0 bases to trimming and J lost 8 bases, with 13 bases between them. The CDR3 has 14 residues. The CDR3 DNA sequence: TGTGCCATCAGTGAGTCCCCCGAGTTTCGGGGCTACACCTTC. Its protein is CAISESPEFRGYTF.

This clonotype was observed many times. This chain links TRBV10-3 with TRBJ2-7, with a weak D call TRBD2 (6 bases). This CDR3 region has 14 residues. Trimming shortened V by 4 bases and J by 5 bases, and 15 bases separated the two germline ends. CDR1 is ENHRY and CDR2 is SYGVKD in the germline V gene. The CDR3 DNA sequence: TGTGCCATCAGTGCCCCCCGGGGAGGCAACGAGCAGTACTTC. This gives the protein CAISAPRGGNEQYF.

In its sample, this clonotype was seen many times. The chain combines TRBV18 with TRBJ2-7; TRBD1 agrees at 7 bases. This CDR3 region has 14 residues. Germline trimming cut 2 bases from V and 3 bases from J; bases unmatched to any gene: 4. CDR1 and CDR2 (germline): KGHSH, LQKENI. This CDR3 reads CASSPGQESYEQYF. The CDR3 DNA follows: TGTGCCAGCTCACCAGGACAGGAAAGCTACGAGCAGTACTTC.

This chain links TRBV29-1 with TRBJ2-7; 11 bases map to TRBD1. V was pared by 7 bases and J by 1 base, with 3 bases of the junction left unmatched. The CDR3 has 13 amino acids. Germline CDR1 SQVTM, CDR2 ANQGSEA. This CDR3 is CSGGQGDSYEQYF. The DNA of the CDR3 is TGCAGCGGGGGACAGGGGGATTCCTACGAGCAGTACTTC.

This clonotype was seen a few times. This sequence joins TRBV27 and TRBJ1-5; D uncertain. The germline V and J ends were trimmed by 2 bases and 4 bases, with 12 bases remaining between them. Germline lookup yields CDR1 MNHEY and CDR2 SMNVEV (reference sequence). The CDR3 runs to 15 residues. The DNA of the CDR3 is TGTGCCAGCAGTTTAGAGGGATTTGGGAATCAGCCCCAGCATTTT. Amino acids: CASSLEGFGNQPQHF.

At least ten counts were recorded for this clonotype. The rearrangement uses TRBV5-4 and TRBJ1-1; D unresolved. This CDR3 is built from 15 residues. Germline lookup yields CDR1 SGHNT and CDR2 YYREEE (reference sequence). V was pared by 4 bases and J by 0 bases, with 13 bases between. CDR3 residues: CASSPSQNLNTEAFF. The CDR3 nucleotides are TGTGCCAGCAGCCCCTCCCAAAACCTGAACACTGAAGCTTTCTTT.

This clonotype has a count of ten or more. In DNA, the CDR3 is TGCGCCAGCAGCCGGACGGACGGGATCTACGAGCAGTACTTC. The encoded protein is CASSRTDGIYEQYF. The V gene is TRBV4-1, the J gene TRBJ2-7, with D possibly being TRBD2 (5 bases). CDR1 and CDR2 from the germline V gene are MGHRA and YSYEKL. V lost 4 bases, J lost 3 bases, and 13 bases lay in between. The CDR3 totals 14 residues.

Many counts were recorded for this clonotype. The chain couples TRBV20-1 to TRBJ2-7; possible D gene TRBD2, 5 bases. CDR1 and CDR2 (germline): DFQATT, SNEGSKA (reference sequence). The V end lost 0 bases, the J end lost 5 bases, and 20 bases lay between the germline ends. CDR3 length: 16 amino acids. CDR3 in amino acids: CSARDNNRTPGNEQYF. The DNA of the CDR3 is TGCAGTGCTAGAGATAATAATCGGACCCCGGGAAACGAGCAGTACTTC.

This clonotype was counted only a few times. The J gene is TRBJ1-2, the V gene TRBV19; no reliable D call. In germline, CDR1 is LNHDA, CDR2 SQIVND (reference sequence). The CDR3 is 13 residues long. V dropped 7 bases and J dropped 4 bases, with 13 bases sitting between them. Here the CDR3 reads CASKMGGLYGYTF. The CDR3 coding sequence is TGTGCCAGTAAAATGGGCGGTCTCTATGGCTACACCTTC.

In its sample, this clonotype was seen a few times. The chain has TRBV9 and TRBJ1-5; D gene unclear. The CDR3 is made up of 10 amino acids. V lost 7 bases, J lost 7 bases, and 6 bases lay in between. Germline V gene lookup returns CDR1 SGDLS and CDR2 YYNGEE. The CDR3 sequence: CASPPQPQHF. In nucleotides, the CDR3 is TGTGCCAGCCCCCCCCAGCCCCAGCATTTT.

The table lists this clonotype with many counts. V is TRBV30 and J is TRBJ2-1, with 9 bases matching TRBD2. This CDR3 comprises 15 residues. The germline gives CDR1 GTSNPN, CDR2 SVGIG (reference sequence). The junction had 7 bases not matched to a gene; V was cut back by 2 bases and J by 5 bases. This chain's CDR3 is CAWSFGTSPHNEQFF. In nucleotides, the CDR3 is TGTGCCTGGAGTTTCGGGACTAGCCCCCACAATGAGCAGTTCTTC.

The chain combines TRBV6-1 with TRBJ2-7; D not certain. Germline CDR1 and CDR2: MNHNS and SASEGT. Trimming removed 1 base at V and 4 bases at J, with 5 bases between. This CDR3 has 12 amino acids. CDR3 protein: CASSEVRYEQYF. CDR3 nucleotides: TGTGCCAGCAGTGAAGTACGGTACGAGCAGTACTTC.

This clonotype was found many times. The chain joins TRBV12-3 or TRBV12-4 to TRBJ2-5, with 12 bases lining up with TRBD2. The CDR3 sequence is 16 residues long. Trimming took 2 bases from V and 7 from J; bases not matched to a gene: 8. In nucleotides, the CDR3 is TGTGCCAGCAGTTTAACTAGCGGGGGGCCGCGGGGGACCCAGTACTTC. Translated: CASSLTSGGPRGTQYF.

This clonotype was observed many times. The chain has TRBV23-1 and TRBJ1-2, with D uncertain. TRBV23-1 is recorded as an ORF, its role being uncertain. Trimming removed 4 bases from V and 3 bases from J, with 15 bases in between. This CDR3 spans 15 amino acids. Written as DNA, the CDR3 is TGCGCCAGCAGTCTGTCCAACAGCAAATACTATGGCTACACCTTC. This codes for CASSLSNSKYYGYTF.

The J gene is TRBJ1-3, the V gene TRBV5-1; D might be TRBD1 (5 bases). The CDR3 contains 15 residues. Trimming pared 4 bases from V and 4 bases from J, leaving 15 bases between. Germline lookup yields CDR1 SGHRS and CDR2 YFSETQ. The CDR3 spells CASSLTGTEGNTIYF. The CDR3, as DNA: TGCGCCAGCAGCCTAACCGGGACGGAAGGAAACACCATATATTTT.

There are many counts of this clonotype. This chain links TRBV20-1 with TRBJ2-3; D not certain. Germline V gives CDR1 DFQATT, CDR2 SNEGSKA (reference sequence). V was clipped by 6 bases and J by 2 bases, with 6 bases between them. The CDR3 covers 11 residues. CDR3 loop: CSALITDTQYF. In nucleotides, the CDR3 is TGCAGTGCCCTCATCACAGATACGCAGTATTTT.